This TCR beta chain was sequenced during a study of cytomegalovirus exposure and HLA in healthy donors. PCR involved 60 Vbeta and 13 Jbeta primers. Only in-frame clones appear in the TCRdb table, and some are missing; sequencing was by immunoSEQ multiplex PCR. In all, the sample yields 100,000 to 150,000 clones. CDR1 and CDR2 from the germline V gene are MNHEY and SVGAGI. The CDR3 totals 15 residues. Between the trimmed V and J ends, which lost 0 bases and 3 bases, there was a span of 9 bases. The chain has TRBV6-5 and TRBJ1-3, with D maybe TRBD1 (6 bases). This clonotype originated in a woman aged 40 to 50 in good health and CMV-seronegative. Sequencing was performed on PBMCs. The CDR3 DNA is TGTGCCAGCAGTTACTCGTCAGGGGTTGGAAACACCATATATTTT. Translated: CASSYSSGVGNTIYF.